The subject of this entry is one TCR beta chain. The data are from a study of blood T cell repertoires in COVID-19. Study-wide context: PBMCs, B-cell-depleted T cells, or T cells provided the cDNA or gDNA that made up the material.

This CDR3 comprises 13 residues. The germline gives CDR1 SGHTA, CDR2 FQGNSA. V lost 8 bases and J lost 6; bases outside the gene matches: 4. How the authors handled the data: Amplification of reference gene primers provided the estimated nucleated cell counts. Sequencing used immunoSEQ multiplex PCR; TCRdb keeps in-frame clones, though not all of them. Clone size and V and J calls were adopted from that table, with D and trimming inferred from the DNA. Of fewer than 80,000 clones listed, roughly 92% are singletons. This chain connects TRBV7-2 to TRBJ2-2, with TRBD2 matching over 9 bases. The sequence derives from a human donor in a cohort sampled during active COVID-19. The specimen sequenced was peripheral blood. The CDR3 protein is CASAGGFPGELFF. In nucleotides, the CDR3 is TGTGCCAGCGCGGGGGGGTTCCCCGGGGAGCTGTTTTTT.